The clone carrying this TCR beta chain has a single count. V lost 0 bases to trimming and J lost 5 bases; unmatched junction nucleotides: 10. The germline CDR1 and CDR2 sequences are SQVTM and ANQGSEA. This CDR3 has 16 amino acids. Hyperthyroidism cases were recent diagnoses of under 2 months' duration in people aged 18 to 65. Diagnosis used clinical symptoms, serum thyroxine, TRAb, thyroid ultrasound and orbital computed tomography. The record originates from a study of Graves' ophthalmopathy and Graves' hyperthyroidism. Study background: The term stable hyperthyroidism indicated an absence of ophthalmopathy within 18 months of follow-up.

Amplified material comprised TCR beta CDR3 regions derived from RNA transcripts. The library came from an HTBI-primed first-round RT-PCR and a second-round multiplex PCR. MiXCR, run by TCRdb on the multiplex PCR reads, gives a single entry per CDR3 protein. This sample has 580,000 or so distinct CDR3 sequences, with just under 40% found just once. This clonotype originated in an adult man with Graves' hyperthyroidism. What was sequenced was peripheral blood or thyroid tissue (not recorded which). This chain joins TRBV29-1 and TRBJ1-2, with 9 bases fitting TRBD1. CDR3 in amino acids: CSVEEPSGTGNYGYTF. The CDR3 DNA is TGCAGCGTTGAAGAACCTAGCGGGACAGGGAATTATGGCTACACCTTC.